These 31 T cell receptor beta chains share one sample of origin, sequenced in a study of OX40 agonist ivuxolimab in advanced cancers. Data came from immunoSEQ multiplex PCR; TCRdb stores just in-frame clones and leaves some out. The sample consists of about 69,000 clones, about nine tenths of them appearing once. Sample: CD4+ or CD8+ T cells sorted from blood, taken in a trial of the OX40 agonist ivuxolimab. These receptors originate from an adult with an advanced solid tumor such as melanoma, head and neck, liver or kidney cancer.

The rearrangement joins TRBV5-1 to TRBJ2-5; 7 nucleotides agree with TRBD1. Germline V gene data show CDR1 as SGHRS and CDR2 as YFSETQ. The V segment lost 4 bases and the J segment 3 bases; nucleotides outside the gene matches: 6. CDR3 size: 14 residues. The CDR3 protein is CASSRGTAEETQYF. The CDR3 nucleotides read TGCGCCAGCAGCCGAGGGACAGCTGAAGAGACCCAGTACTTC. The full variable domain, with the rest looked up from reference TRBV5-1 and TRBJ2-5, is KAGVTQTPRYLIKTRGQQVTLSCSPISGHRSVSWYQQTPGQGLQFLFEYFSETQRNKGNFPGRFSGRQFSNSRSEMNVSTLELGDSALYLCASSRGTAEETQYFGPGTRLLVL.

This clone was seen once. The CDR3 DNA reads TGTGCCAGCAGCACCTGGACAGGTCGCACTGAAGCTTTCTTT. It specifies CASSTWTGRTEAFF. The chain carries TRBV21-1 and TRBJ1-1; the tabulated D call, TRBD1, remains unverified against the DNA. TRBV21-1 is classified as a pseudogene. This CDR3 region has 14 residues.

This chain links TRBV10-1 with TRBJ2-5, with TRBD1 matching 7 bases. CDR3 length: 15 amino acids. Germline V lookup: CDR1 WNHNN, CDR2 SYGVQD (reference sequence). After removal of 3 bases from V and 5 bases from J, the junction contained 9 bases not matched to a gene. CDR3 in DNA: TGCGCCAGCAGTGACACCCGGACAGGTCTGGAGACCCAGTACTTC. Translated: CASSDTRTGLETQYF.

V is TRBV27 and J is TRBJ1-5, with 8 bases lining up with TRBD1. The V gene's germline CDR1 is MNHEY and CDR2 SMNVEV (reference sequence). CDR3 length: 16 residues. Unmatched junction bases numbered 10, after V lost 5 bases and J lost 4 bases. The CDR3 is CASSRWQGAGNQPQHF. CDR3 nucleotides: TGTGCCAGCAGTAGGTGGCAGGGGGCCGGAAATCAGCCCCAGCATTTT.

The chain links TRBV29-1 to TRBJ1-2; 7 positions match TRBD1. CDR1 is SQVTM, CDR2 ANQGSEA, per germline. The CDR3 contains 14 residues. The junction had 8 bases not matched to a gene; V was cut back by 1 base and J by 6 bases. CDR3 region: CSVEVAEGGHGYTF. For the CDR3, the DNA is TGCAGCGTTGAAGTGGCCGAAGGGGGCCATGGCTACACCTTC.

The gene calls are TRBV12-5 and TRBJ2-3, with D possibly matching TRBD2 (6 bases). Trimming took off 1 base at V and 2 bases at J, with 10 bases between the two ends. The length of the CDR3 is 15 residues. Germline values: CDR1 LGHNT, CDR2 FRNRAP. CDR3 nucleotide sequence: TGTGCTAGTGGTTTGGCCCGGACTACCACAGATACGCAGTATTTT. It specifies CASGLARTTTDTQYF.

The J gene is TRBJ1-6, the V gene TRBV7-2, with D possibly TRBD1 on 6 matching bases. V lost 1 base and J 11 bases, leaving 12 bases between the germline ends. CDR3 length equals 14 residues. The germline gives CDR1 SGHTA, CDR2 FQGNSA. CDR3 sequence reads: CASSLVGGWTPLHF. The DNA of the CDR3 is TGTGCCAGCAGCTTAGTAGGGGGATGGACACCCCTCCACTTT.

The rearrangement uses TRBV21-1 and TRBJ1-2; the table gives TRBD1 as D, unverified against the DNA. TRBV21-1 is described as a pseudogene. The CDR3 length is 15 residues. The CDR3 nucleotides read TGTGCCGAGACGCCGGGACACCAAAGGAACTATGGCTACACCTTC. It yields the protein CAETPGHQRNYGYTF.

The V and J genes are TRBV7-2 and TRBJ2-6; a weak D match, TRBD2 (6 bases). The CDR3 covers 14 residues. Germline V gene lookup returns CDR1 SGHTA and CDR2 FQGNSA. Between the trimmed V and J ends, which lost 8 bases and 1 base, there was a span of 9 bases. The CDR3 coding sequence is TGTGCCAGCCGGGGGAGTTCTGGGGCCAACGTCCTGACTTTC. As protein: CASRGSSGANVLTF.

This rearrangement joins TRBV6-1 to TRBJ1-5; D not certain. The germline gives CDR1 MNHNS, CDR2 SASEGT. There are 13 residues in the CDR3. V was clipped by 10 bases and J by 3 bases, with 13 bases between them. CDR3 DNA: TGTGCCACTTTCCGGGAGATCAATCAGCCCCAGCATTTT. Protein: CATFREINQPQHF.

V and J are TRBV19 and TRBJ2-1, with 13 bases matching TRBD2. V shed 7 bases, J shed 9 bases, and the junction held 6 bases outside the gene matches. The CDR3 is 14 amino acids. Per germline, CDR1 LNHDA and CDR2 SQIVND (reference sequence). DNA of the CDR3: TGTGCCAGTACTCCGGGACTAGCGGGACCTGAGCAGTTCTTC. This codes for CASTPGLAGPEQFF.

V usage is TRBV10-3 and J usage is TRBJ2-7; 7 bases fit TRBD1. Looked up from germline, CDR1 is ENHRY and CDR2 is SYGVKD. Trimming removed 6 bases from V and 5 bases from J; junction bases left unmatched: 7. This CDR3 region has 13 residues. CDR3 residues: CAISPTGIHEQYF. In DNA, the CDR3 is TGTGCCATCAGCCCGACAGGGATCCACGAGCAGTACTTC.

The rearrangement joins TRBV19 to TRBJ2-1; the match to TRBD2 covers 14 bases. The CDR3 is 15 residues long. The V gene end was trimmed by 6 bases and the J gene end by 11 bases; junction bases not matched to a gene: 9. Germline-derived CDR1 and CDR2 are LNHDA and SQIVND (reference sequence). The CDR3 bases are TGTGCCAGTAGCAAAATGACTAGCGGGAGGGAACAGCAGTTCTTC. Translating gives CASSKMTSGREQQFF.

The chain has TRBV7-3 and TRBJ1-6; 7 bases match TRBD1. The CDR3 loop spans 15 amino acids. V trimming: 5 bases; J trimming: 7 bases; junction bases outside the gene matches: 8. Germline V lookup: CDR1 SGHTA, CDR2 FQGTGA. CDR3 sequence: CASSERQGWNSPLHF. In DNA form, the CDR3 reads TGTGCCAGCAGCGAGCGACAGGGTTGGAATTCACCCCTCCACTTT.

The CDR3 loop is CASSWTSGLGGTQYF. CDR3 coding DNA: TGTGCCAGCAGCTGGACTAGCGGACTTGGGGGGACCCAGTACTTC. The rearrangement links TRBV7-2 to TRBJ2-5; 10 nucleotides line up with TRBD2. J gave up 7 bases and V 4 bases, and 9 bases lay outside the gene matches. Germline CDR1 reads SGHTA; CDR2 reads FQGNSA. The CDR3 length is 15 residues.

The chain links TRBV7-2 to TRBJ2-7; D may be TRBD1 (7 bases). The V gene's germline CDR1 is SGHTA and CDR2 FQGNSA. The CDR3 contains 13 residues. The V gene lost 6 bases and the J gene lost 6 bases, with 15 bases spanning the gap. CDR3 nucleotides: TGTGCCAGCAGTATACAGGGGCGGGGCGAGCAGTACTTC. This translates into CASSIQGRGEQYF.

The genes are TRBV5-1 and TRBJ1-3; unclear D gene. Looked up from germline, CDR1 is SGHRS and CDR2 is YFSETQ. V was trimmed by 0 bases and J by 4 bases, leaving 8 bases between them. CDR3 size: 14 residues. The DNA for the CDR3 is TGCGCCAGCAGCTTGGGGGAAGTGGGAAACACCATATATTTT. Its translation: CASSLGEVGNTIYF.

The genes are TRBV29-1 and TRBJ2-1; 8 positions agree with TRBD2. The J segment lost 7 bases and the V segment lost 8 bases, leaving 10 bases of the junction unmatched. The CDR3 is 13 residues long. CDR1 and CDR2 (germline): SQVTM, ANQGSEA. The CDR3 region is CSITGTRDNEQFF. The CDR3 DNA follows: TGCAGCATTACCGGGACTAGGGATAATGAGCAGTTCTTC.

The genes are TRBV6-6 and TRBJ1-1; maybe TRBD1 (6 bases). The V gene's germline CDR1 is MNHNY and CDR2 SVGAGI (reference sequence). The V and J ends lost 5 bases and 10 bases respectively, with 11 bases between them. This CDR3 is 11 amino acids long. The CDR3 nucleotides are TGTGCCAGCAGTCCCGGGACACTAGCTTTCTTT. Translating it yields CASSPGTLAFF.

This chain uses TRBV30 with TRBJ2-5; D possibly corresponds to TRBD1 (6 bases). CDR1 and CDR2 from the germline V gene are GTSNPN and SVGIG (reference sequence). V dropped 5 bases and J dropped 5 bases, with 9 bases sitting between them. This CDR3 is 11 amino acids long. The CDR3 coding sequence is TGTGCCTGGGGGGGCTCGGAGACCCAGTACTTC. Translation: CAWGGSETQYF.

This clone occurred once. This chain connects TRBV5-1 to TRBJ2-5; TRBD1 agrees at 9 bases. The V gene end was trimmed by 2 bases and the J gene end by 2 bases; junction bases not matched to a gene: 1. The CDR3 totals 14 residues. The germline V gene has CDR1 SGHRS and CDR2 YFSETQ. This chain's CDR3 is CASSLGTGQETQYF. The CDR3 DNA is TGCGCCAGCAGCTTAGGGACAGGGCAAGAGACCCAGTACTTC.

The chain joins TRBV5-1 to TRBJ1-5, with D perhaps TRBD1 (5 bases). The germline V and J ends were trimmed by 4 bases and 2 bases, with 13 bases remaining between them. This CDR3 contains 15 residues. CDR1 SGHRS and CDR2 YFSETQ come from the germline V gene. CDR3 nucleotide sequence: TGCGCCAGCAGCCCAGATACAGGAGGCAATCAGCCCCAGCATTTT. It translates to CASSPDTGGNQPQHF.

The chain employs TRBV18 and TRBJ2-2; 11 bases are shared with TRBD2. Per the germline V gene, CDR1 is KGHSH and CDR2 is LQKENI. With V trimmed by 5 bases and J by 0 bases, 2 bases remained unmatched. CDR3 size: 16 residues. This CDR3 is CASSMTSGANTGELFF. CDR3 DNA sequence: TGTGCCAGCTCAATGACTAGCGGGGCGAACACCGGGGAGCTGTTTTTT. The full variable domain, in which reference TRBV18 and TRBJ2-2 provide the parts outside the CDR3, is NAGVMQNPRHLVRRRGQEARLRCSPMKGHSHVYWYRQLPEEGLKFMVYLQKENIIDESGMPKERFSAEFPKEGPSILRIQQVVRGDSAAYFCASSMTSGANTGELFFGEGSRLTVL.

V usage is TRBV19 and J usage is TRBJ2-3; a weak D match, TRBD1 (6 bases). The CDR3 has 16 amino acids. V was shortened by 5 bases and J by 1 base, with 16 bases between the two germline ends. The V gene's germline CDR1 is LNHDA and CDR2 SQIVND (reference sequence). The CDR3 bases are TGTGCCAGTAGTCCCACTCGAAGACAGGGCACAGATACGCAGTATTTT. The encoded protein is CASSPTRRQGTDTQYF.

As concerns this clone: Other DNA sequences in the same sample also yield this CDR3. CDR3 sequence reads: CASSEGGGSSGNTIYF. For the CDR3, the DNA is TGTGCCAGCAGTGAAGGTGGTGGGAGCTCTGGAAACACCATATATTTT. This chain links TRBV6-1 with TRBJ1-3, with D uncertain. CDR3 size: 16 residues. V gave up 1 base and J gave up 0 bases, with 10 bases separating them. CDR1 and CDR2 (germline): MNHNS, SASEGT.

The chain joins TRBV30 to TRBJ1-1, with TRBD1 as a possible D gene (5 bases). The CDR3 contains 15 residues. V gave up 2 bases and J gave up 1 base, with 14 bases separating them. Per the germline V gene, CDR1 is GTSNPN and CDR2 is SVGIG (reference sequence). CDR3 residues: CAWSRGTLANTEAFF. In DNA, the CDR3 is TGTGCCTGGAGTCGAGGGACGTTGGCGAACACTGAAGCTTTCTTT.

This sequence joins TRBV10-3 and TRBJ2-7, with D tentatively TRBD1 (6 bases). The germline V and J ends were trimmed by 3 bases and 0 bases, with 21 bases remaining between them. This CDR3 spans 18 amino acids. Germline V lookup: CDR1 ENHRY, CDR2 SYGVKD. CDR3 residues: CAISENPGTKPHSYEQYF. CDR3 nucleotide sequence: TGTGCCATCAGTGAAAACCCCGGGACAAAACCACACTCCTACGAGCAGTACTTC.

This chain connects TRBV30 to TRBJ1-2; perhaps TRBD1 as D (5 bases). Trimming left V 3 bases short and J 3 bases short, with 17 bases between. The germline V gene encodes CDR1 GTSNPN and CDR2 SVGIG (reference sequence). There are 15 residues in the CDR3. CDR3 coding DNA: TGTGCCTGGAGCCTTTGGGGGAGCGCCGACTATGGCTACACCTTC. Its protein product is CAWSLWGSADYGYTF.

The chain combines TRBV4-3 with TRBJ2-5, with 8 bases matching TRBD1. The germline gives CDR1 LGHNA, CDR2 YSLEER. J was trimmed by 2 bases and V by 1 base; bases with no gene match: 3. The CDR3 extends over 15 amino acids. CDR3 region: CASSQGTGKQETQYF. In DNA, the CDR3 is TGCGCCAGCAGCCAAGGGACAGGGAAACAAGAGACCCAGTACTTC.

The chain carries TRBV5-4 and TRBJ2-3; 13 bases are shared with TRBD2. This CDR3 contains 15 residues. Germline CDR1 and CDR2: SGHNT and YYREEE (reference sequence). The ends lost 4 bases at V and 6 bases at J; junction bases unmatched: 5. In DNA form, the CDR3 reads TGTGCCAGCAGCACAACACTAGCGGGAGGGGATACGCAGTATTTT. It codes for CASSTTLAGGDTQYF.

This clone was observed once. The genes are TRBV18 and TRBJ2-5; either TRBD1 or TRBD2 may supply D (5 bases each). Germline V lookup: CDR1 KGHSH, CDR2 LQKENI. The CDR3 has 17 residues. Trimming cost V 6 bases and J 3 bases, with 23 bases left between them. In DNA form, the CDR3 reads TGTGCCAGCTCGTTGATGGCAGGGCGGGCAACGGAAGAGACCCAGTACTTC. This encodes CASSLMAGRATEETQYF. The whole variable domain, remainder taken from reference TRBV18 and TRBJ2-5, is NAGVMQNPRHLVRRRGQEARLRCSPMKGHSHVYWYRQLPEEGLKFMVYLQKENIIDESGMPKERFSAEFPKEGPSILRIQQVVRGDSAAYFCASSLMAGRATEETQYFGPGTRLLVL.